This T cell receptor (beta chain) was identified during a study of T cell responses to AZD1222 COVID-19 vaccine. Study-level points and caveats: Reportedly, close to half of spike-specific TCRs are directed against unmutated variant regions. Donors skewed white British and female; clonal diversity was possibly underestimated.

The CDR3 contains 13 residues. Per the germline V gene, CDR1 is LGHDT and CDR2 is YNNKEL (reference sequence). Trimming removed 3 bases from V and 5 bases from J; junction bases left unmatched: 2. Regarding this clone: Its antigen is as yet unknown.

The assay was immunoSEQ multiplex PCR, and TCRdb's table has in-frame clones only and misses some. The sample lists about 110,000 clones, about 85% occurring once. The sequencing used peripheral blood, collected on day 0 of AZD1222 vaccination. The V call is TRBV3-1 (or the pseudogene TRBV3-2), the J call TRBJ2-3, with 7 positions matching TRBD2. The sequence was collected from an adult in good health. This chain's CDR3 is CASSHGGGDTQYF. The CDR3 DNA reads as TGTGCCAGCAGCCATGGGGGGGGAGATACGCAGTATTTT.